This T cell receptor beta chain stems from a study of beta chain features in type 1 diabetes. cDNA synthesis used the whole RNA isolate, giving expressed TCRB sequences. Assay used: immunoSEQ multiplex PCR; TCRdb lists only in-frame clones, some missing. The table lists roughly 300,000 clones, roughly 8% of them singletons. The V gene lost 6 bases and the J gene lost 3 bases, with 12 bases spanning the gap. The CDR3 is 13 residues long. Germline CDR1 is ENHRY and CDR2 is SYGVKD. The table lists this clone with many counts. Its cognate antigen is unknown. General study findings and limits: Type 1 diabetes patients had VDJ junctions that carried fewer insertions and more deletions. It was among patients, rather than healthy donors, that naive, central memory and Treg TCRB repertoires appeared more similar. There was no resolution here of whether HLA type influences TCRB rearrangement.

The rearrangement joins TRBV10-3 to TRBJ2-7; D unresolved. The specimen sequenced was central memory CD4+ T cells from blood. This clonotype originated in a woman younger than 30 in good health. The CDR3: CAIRNLDNYEQYF. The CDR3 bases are TGTGCCATCAGGAATCTCGACAACTACGAGCAGTACTTC.